This TCR beta chain was obtained from a study of T-cell reconstitution after alpha-beta-depleted transplantation in children. The study, taken as a whole, reports: Once a year had passed after transplant, T-cell counts and diversity came mostly from newly produced T cells.

Preparing the TCRbeta library involved the use of unique molecular identifiers. In TCRdb, the PCR reads were re-called with MiXCR into one record per CDR3 protein. The sample records 400,000 to 450,000 distinct CDR3 sequences, over 40% being singletons. The sample holds a few counts of this clonotype. Its antigen is still unknown. The CDR3 is made up of 15 amino acids. With V trimmed by 7 bases and J by 6 bases, 9 bases remained unmatched. Germline values: CDR1 SNHLY, CDR2 FYNNEI. The clonotype was recovered from a girl under 10 years old with aplastic anemia, due to receive a stem cell transplant. The input for sequencing was PBMCs, taken before TCRalphabeta/CD19-depleted stem cell transplant. The rearrangement uses TRBV2 and TRBJ2-2; 9 bases are a match to TRBD2. The DNA of the CDR3 is TGTGCCAGCACAGAACGGGGACTAGCCGCCGGGGAGCTGTTTTTT. This translates into CASTERGLAAGELFF.